The T cell receptor beta chain described here comes from a study of long-term antiretroviral therapy in people with HIV. General study results and limits: Dominance of pre-ART expanded clones persisted, fluctuating and often declining after ART. The data indicate that diversity increased after ART but remained below transplant donor controls.

It was version v3.0 of the immunoSEQ assay that was run at survey level. Per-sample targets for sequencing were about 35,000-55,000 T-cell genomes. Clones were sequenced by immunoSEQ multiplex PCR, and TCRdb holds only the in-frame ones, with some missing. The sample records 30,000 to 35,000 clones, about four fifths being singletons. On this clone: Antigen: not known.

V shed 3 bases and J 5 bases; nucleotides not matched to a gene: 6. CDR3 length: 14 residues. From germline, CDR1 is MNHEY and CDR2 SMNVEV (reference sequence). For each donor, at least one pre-ART and at least two post-ART PBMC samples were available. This TCR was recovered from a man in his forties or fifties with HIV. This chain connects TRBV27 to TRBJ1-1, with TRBD1 identical over 7 bases. Sequencing was performed on unsorted PBMCs, taken 3 years after starting antiretroviral therapy. The CDR3 nucleotides are TGTGCCAGCAGTTTCCTGGACAGGATGACTGAAGCTTTCTTT. Protein: CASSFLDRMTEAFF.